Shown below are 22 T cell receptor beta chains from a single sample sequenced in a study of cytomegalovirus exposure and HLA in healthy donors. Data came from immunoSEQ multiplex PCR; TCRdb stores just in-frame clones and leaves some out. Of 150,000 to 200,000 clones in the sample, about 80% were seen once. Sequencing was performed on PBMCs. These TCRs come from a woman in her late teens or twenties in good health and CMV-seropositive.

The chain couples TRBV6-5 to TRBJ1-3, with D possibly matching TRBD1 (5 bases). V lost 2 bases to trimming and J lost 1 base, with 12 bases between them. The CDR3 totals 16 residues. CDR1 and CDR2 (germline): MNHEY, SVGAGI. The CDR3 loop is CASSYRSRGSGNTIYF. CDR3 in DNA: TGTGCCAGCAGTTACCGAAGTCGGGGGTCTGGAAACACCATATATTTT.

The CDR3 sequence: CSAGEASGAYEQYF. CDR3 sequence (DNA): TGCAGCGCAGGGGAGGCTAGCGGAGCCTACGAGCAGTACTTC. V is TRBV29-1 and J is TRBJ2-7; D is possibly TRBD2 (7 bases). CDR3 length: 14 residues. The V end lost 7 bases, the J end lost 2 bases, and 18 bases lay between the germline ends. Germline CDR1 and CDR2: SQVTM and ANQGSEA.

Points on this clone: The same CDR3 can be traced to other DNA sequences in this sample. V and J are TRBV27 and TRBJ2-1, with D tentatively TRBD2 (6 bases). V dropped 2 bases and J dropped 7 bases, with 6 bases sitting between them. Germline V gene sequence: CDR1 MNHEY, CDR2 SMNVEV (reference sequence). The CDR3 runs to 12 residues. CDR3 region: CASSLGGNEQFF. The CDR3 DNA reads TGTGCCAGCAGTTTAGGGGGGAATGAGCAGTTCTTC.

The gene calls are TRBV7-3 and TRBJ2-3; D is perhaps TRBD2 (5 bases). CDR1 and CDR2 (germline): SGHTA, FQGTGA. The CDR3 is 13 residues long. Trimming shortened V by 6 bases and J by 5 bases, and 12 bases separated the two germline ends. The CDR3 is CASSSRTGDTQYF. In DNA, the CDR3 is TGTGCCAGCAGTTCTCGGACTGGAGATACGCAGTATTTT. Full variable domain (rest looked up from reference TRBV7-3 and TRBJ2-3): GAGVSQTPSNKVTEKGKYVELRCDPISGHTALYWYRQSLGQGPEFLIYFQGTGAADDSGLPNDRFFAVRPEGSVSTLKIQRTERGDSAVYLCASSSRTGDTQYFGPGTRLTVL.

The chain uses TRBV29-1 and TRBJ1-6; D remains ambiguous. CDR1 is SQVTM, CDR2 ANQGSEA, per germline. This CDR3 comprises 15 residues. The V gene lost 7 bases and the J gene lost 0 bases, with 13 bases spanning the gap. CDR3 loop: CSAVEGSSYNSPLHF. The CDR3 DNA reads TGCAGCGCTGTGGAGGGTTCCTCCTATAATTCACCCCTCCACTTT.

The CDR3, as DNA: TGTGCCAGCTCACCGGAGGACAGACGTACAGATACGCAGTATTTT. Protein sequence: CASSPEDRRTDTQYF. This chain links TRBV18 with TRBJ2-3; maybe TRBD1 (6 bases). V gave up 3 bases and J gave up 3 bases, with 13 bases separating them. CDR1 is KGHSH, CDR2 LQKENI, per germline. The CDR3 spans 15 residues.

This clone has a handful of counts. This chain joins TRBV27 and TRBJ2-1; 8 positions agree with TRBD1. V was pared by 5 bases and J by 7 bases, with 10 bases of the junction left unmatched. The CDR3 covers 15 residues. Germline CDR1 MNHEY, CDR2 SMNVEV (reference sequence). CDR3 sequence: CASSSNRGIHNEQFF. The CDR3 coding sequence is TGTGCCAGCAGTAGCAACAGGGGGATTCATAATGAGCAGTTCTTC.

The chain recombines TRBV20-1 with TRBJ1-1; D is undetermined. The germline V gene has CDR1 DFQATT and CDR2 SNEGSKA (reference sequence). V was cut by 5 bases and J by 7 bases, with 8 bases left in between. CDR3 size: 10 residues. The CDR3 region has the DNA TGCAGTGCTTGGGCCCGTGAAGCTTTCTTT. Protein product: CSAWAREAFF.

The rearrangement uses TRBV6-6 and TRBJ1-2; 9 positions match TRBD1. Germline CDR1 reads MNHNY; CDR2 reads SVGAGI (reference sequence). Trimming cost V 6 bases and J 6 bases; bases outside gene matches: 11. The CDR3 consists of 15 residues. CDR3 loop: CASSLPGQGSNGYTF. CDR3 nucleotides: TGTGCCAGCAGCCTGCCGGGACAGGGTAGTAATGGCTACACCTTC.

CDR3 DNA sequence: TGTGCCAGCGGTCTATCGGCGAACTCGAGGACCGGGGAGCTGTTTTTT. Translated: CASGLSANSRTGELFF. The rearrangement links TRBV9 to TRBJ2-2; D gene ambiguous. The CDR3 consists of 16 residues. Germline assignment: CDR1 SGDLS and CDR2 YYNGEE. V was cut by 7 bases and J by 5 bases, with 21 bases left in between.

V and J are TRBV7-9 and TRBJ1-2; tentative D call: TRBD1 (6 bases). The CDR3 sequence is 15 residues long. Germline CDR1 and CDR2: SEHNR and FQNEAQ (reference sequence). V lost 1 base to trimming and J lost 3 bases, with 12 bases between them. The CDR3, as DNA: TGTGCCAGCAGCTTAGATTCGACAGGATACTATGGCTACACCTTC. This translates into CASSLDSTGYYGYTF.

J is TRBJ2-5 and V is TRBV11-2, with 7 positions matching TRBD2. Germline-derived CDR1 and CDR2 are SGHAT and FQNNGV. V shed 3 bases and J 4 bases; nucleotides not matched to a gene: 5. The CDR3 runs 14 residues. The CDR3 DNA is TGTGCCAGCAGCTTTCCGGGACTACCAGAGACCCAGTACTTC. Translation gives CASSFPGLPETQYF.

The chain joins TRBV7-3 to TRBJ1-5; D is unclear. V was shortened by 0 bases and J by 5 bases, with 5 bases between the two germline ends. Germline V gene data show CDR1 as SGHTA and CDR2 as FQGTGA. CDR3 length: 13 residues. CDR3 nucleotides: TGTGCCAGCAGCTTAACACGGGATCAGCCCCAGCATTTT. It codes for CASSLTRDQPQHF.

The V call is TRBV7-9, the J call TRBJ2-1; 12 bases map to TRBD1. The CDR3 is 15 amino acids. The junction had 8 bases not matched to a gene; V was cut back by 5 bases and J by 9 bases. Per the germline V gene, CDR1 is SEHNR and CDR2 is FQNEAQ (reference sequence). This CDR3 reads CASSEGTGGTGEQFF. CDR3 sequence (DNA): TGTGCCAGCAGCGAAGGGACAGGGGGCACAGGTGAGCAGTTCTTC.

There are a few counts of this clone. The V gene is TRBV9, the J gene TRBJ2-2; D ambiguous. The germline V and J ends were trimmed by 0 bases and 6 bases, with 6 bases remaining between them. CDR1 and CDR2 from the germline V gene are SGDLS and YYNGEE. The CDR3 sequence is 13 residues long. CDR3 sequence reads: CASSVDLSGELFF. The DNA of the CDR3 is TGTGCCAGCAGCGTAGACTTATCCGGGGAGCTGTTTTTT.

This clone was counted ten times or more. The rearrangement uses TRBV6-4 and TRBJ2-2; D not resolved. Trimming pared 4 bases from V and 0 bases from J, leaving 3 bases between. The CDR3 loop spans 13 amino acids. Germline V CDR1 and CDR2: MRHNA, SNTAGT. The CDR3 region is CASSATNTGELFF. In DNA, the CDR3 is TGTGCCAGCAGTGCCACGAACACCGGGGAGCTGTTTTTT.

The V and J genes are TRBV5-1 and TRBJ2-5, with TRBD1 matching over 8 bases. V shed 0 bases and J 2 bases; nucleotides not matched to a gene: 6. The CDR3 extends over 16 amino acids. Germline CDR1 and CDR2: SGHRS and YFSETQ. The CDR3 loop is CASSLERQGPQETQYF. In DNA form, the CDR3 reads TGCGCCAGCAGCTTGGAGCGACAGGGGCCACAAGAGACCCAGTACTTC.

The V and J genes are TRBV28 and TRBJ2-7; tentative D call: TRBD2 (6 bases). With 3 bases removed from V and 1 base from J, the gap between germline ends came to 10 bases. Germline CDR1 and CDR2: MDHEN and SYDVKM. CDR3 length: 14 amino acids. CDR3 sequence (DNA): TGTGCCAGCAGTTTGTCTGGGGGGTCCTACGAGCAGTACTTC. It codes for CASSLSGGSYEQYF.

The rearrangement uses TRBV7-9 and TRBJ2-7; tentative D call: TRBD1 (6 bases). Germline assignment: CDR1 SEHNR and CDR2 FQNEAQ (reference sequence). Trimming pared 1 base from V and 6 bases from J, leaving 10 bases between. This CDR3 contains 13 residues. CDR3 amino acids: CASSLEGQGEQYF. CDR3 nucleotide sequence: TGTGCCAGCAGCTTAGAGGGACAAGGCGAGCAGTACTTC.

V gene TRBV11-1 combines with J gene TRBJ2-1; TRBD1 matches at 10 bases. The CDR3 extends over 14 amino acids. With 5 bases clipped from V and 7 bases from J, the junction kept 5 bases outside the gene matches. Germline CDR1 and CDR2: SGHAT and FQDESV (reference sequence). As DNA, the CDR3 is TGTGCCAGCAGCAGGACAGGGGGACGGAATGAGCAGTTCTTC. Translated: CASSRTGGRNEQFF.

The chain couples TRBV6-6 to TRBJ2-7; D gene unclear. V was pared by 2 bases and J by 6 bases, with 8 bases between. CDR3 length equals 12 residues. The germline V gene has CDR1 MNHNY and CDR2 SVGAGI (reference sequence). CDR3 region: CASSYGLGEQYF. The CDR3 DNA follows: TGTGCCAGCAGTTACGGCCTAGGCGAGCAGTACTTC.

The rearrangement joins TRBV7-2 to TRBJ2-1, with D possibly being TRBD2 (5 bases). With 5 bases removed from V and 7 bases from J, the gap between germline ends came to 18 bases. Germline V lookup: CDR1 SGHTA, CDR2 FQGNSA. The CDR3 is 15 amino acids. The CDR3 reads CASSPLGRERNEQFF. In nucleotides, the CDR3 is TGTGCCAGCAGCCCCCTAGGAAGGGAGAGGAATGAGCAGTTCTTC.